One and the same sample provided the 27 T cell receptor beta chains below, sequenced in a study of cytomegalovirus exposure and HLA in healthy donors. Only in-frame clones appear in the TCRdb table, and some are missing; sequencing was by immunoSEQ multiplex PCR. The sample consists of 180,000 or so clones, approximately 86% of them appearing once. Source material: PBMCs. The origin of the receptors is a man aged 25 to 40 in good health and CMV-seropositive.

This chain connects TRBV4-1 to TRBJ2-1; D not resolved. The length of the CDR3 is 15 residues. The germline V gene encodes CDR1 MGHRA and CDR2 YSYEKL. V was pared by 5 bases and J by 1 base, with 12 bases between. CDR3 nucleotide sequence: TGCGCCAGCAGCTACTCGGAACTTTCCTACAATGAGCAGTTCTTC. It yields the protein CASSYSELSYNEQFF.

V usage is TRBV30 and J usage is TRBJ2-1, with 14 bases identical to TRBD2. After removal of 1 base from V and 8 bases from J, the junction contained 1 base not matched to a gene. CDR3 size: 14 residues. From germline, CDR1 is GTSNPN and CDR2 SVGIG (reference sequence). The CDR3 DNA reads TGTGCCTGGAGTGCGACTAGCGGGGGGGATGAGCAGTTCTTC. This encodes CAWSATSGGDEQFF.

The V call is TRBV5-1, the J call TRBJ2-2, with TRBD2 matching 15 bases. The germline gives CDR1 SGHRS, CDR2 YFSETQ. The V segment lost 3 bases and the J segment 8 bases; nucleotides outside the gene matches: 8. The CDR3 consists of 17 residues. CDR3 loop: CASSSGLAGGPGGELFF. The CDR3 DNA reads as TGCGCCAGCAGCTCTGGACTAGCGGGAGGGCCAGGAGGGGAGCTGTTTTTT.

This clone was recorded many times. The chain has TRBV28 and TRBJ2-5, with 10 bases identical to TRBD2. CDR3 size: 17 residues. In germline, CDR1 is MDHEN, CDR2 SYDVKM. V was clipped by 2 bases and J by 5 bases; unmatched bases: 11. The CDR3 protein is CASSLGGASGRAETQYF. Here the CDR3 DNA reads TGTGCCAGCAGTTTAGGGGGCGCTAGCGGGAGAGCCGAGACCCAGTACTTC.

The chain couples TRBV5-1 to TRBJ1-1; 8 bases align to TRBD1. The CDR3 is 16 amino acids. The junction had 10 bases not matched to a gene; V was cut back by 4 bases and J by 2 bases. Germline-derived CDR1 and CDR2 are SGHRS and YFSETQ. The CDR3 sequence is CASSPAPRGHNTEAFF. The CDR3, as DNA: TGCGCCAGCAGCCCGGCCCCCAGGGGGCATAACACTGAAGCTTTCTTT. The entire variable domain, with the rest obtained from reference TRBV5-1 and TRBJ1-1, is as follows: KAGVTQTPRYLIKTRGQQVTLSCSPISGHRSVSWYQQTPGQGLQFLFEYFSETQRNKGNFPGRFSGRQFSNSRSEMNVSTLELGDSALYLCASSPAPRGHNTEAFFGQGTRLTVV.

J is TRBJ2-3 and V is TRBV7-2; the match to TRBD2 covers 7 bases. This CDR3 comprises 13 residues. V lost 5 bases to trimming and J lost 1 base; unmatched junction nucleotides: 0. The germline V gene has CDR1 SGHTA and CDR2 FQGNSA. CDR3 protein: CASSRGGTDTQYF. CDR3 coding DNA: TGTGCCAGCAGCCGGGGGGGCACAGATACGCAGTATTTT.

This chain uses TRBV11-3 with TRBJ2-1; TRBD1 aligns across 11 bases. Unmatched junction bases numbered 7, after V lost 6 bases and J lost 3 bases. Germline CDR1 reads SGHNT; CDR2 reads YENEEA. The CDR3 runs to 16 residues. Here the CDR3 reads CASRPPGQGDYNEQFF. The CDR3 region has the DNA TGTGCCAGCAGGCCTCCGGGACAGGGGGACTACAATGAGCAGTTCTTC.

The chain is built from TRBV2 and TRBJ2-7, with 10 positions matching TRBD1. Trimming removed 11 bases from V and 3 bases from J; junction bases left unmatched: 4. Per the germline V gene, CDR1 is SNHLY and CDR2 is FYNNEI. CDR3 size: 12 residues. The CDR3 sequence: CAGRTGGYEQYF. The CDR3 region has the DNA TGTGCCGGCCGGACAGGGGGCTACGAGCAGTACTTC.

The genes are TRBV4-3 and TRBJ1-1; unclear D gene. The CDR3 loop spans 14 amino acids. V was cut by 0 bases and J by 2 bases, with 7 bases left in between. CDR1 and CDR2 from the germline V gene are LGHNA and YSLEER. CDR3 in DNA: TGCGCCAGCAGCCAAGAGGTCGAAAACACTGAAGCTTTCTTT. Translated, it gives CASSQEVENTEAFF.

The J gene is TRBJ1-1, the V gene TRBV11-2; no reliable D call. Germline CDR1 reads SGHAT; CDR2 reads FQNNGV. Trimming stripped 1 base from V and 1 base from J, with 7 bases between. The CDR3 loop spans 14 amino acids. The CDR3 DNA reads TGTGCCAGCAGCTTAGGCTACGGGAACACTGAAGCTTTCTTT. Its translation is CASSLGYGNTEAFF.

V and J are TRBV7-9 and TRBJ2-5; no definite D call. The germline V gene has CDR1 SEHNR and CDR2 FQNEAQ (reference sequence). Trimming removed 5 bases at V and 2 bases at J, with 0 bases between. CDR3 length equals 10 residues. CDR3 coding DNA: TGTGCCAGCAGCCAAGAGACCCAGTACTTC. Amino acid sequence: CASSQETQYF.

The CDR3 here is CASSSQETQYF. For the CDR3, the DNA is TGTGCCAGCAGTTCTCAAGAGACCCAGTACTTC. The V call is TRBV28, the J call TRBJ2-5; D uncertain. CDR3 length: 11 residues. The V gene's germline CDR1 is MDHEN and CDR2 SYDVKM. Trimming pared 4 bases from V and 2 bases from J, leaving 2 bases between.

V gene TRBV5-5 combines with J gene TRBJ1-5; D gene uncertain. The germline V gene encodes CDR1 SGHKS and CDR2 YYEKEE (reference sequence). V lost 1 base and J 4 bases, leaving 12 bases between the germline ends. The CDR3 is 15 amino acids. This CDR3 is CASSLQVSFNQPQHF. The DNA of the CDR3 is TGTGCCAGCAGCTTGCAGGTTTCCTTTAATCAGCCCCAGCATTTT.

The chain joins TRBV5-6 to TRBJ1-5; D gene uncertain. The germline V and J ends were trimmed by 4 bases and 1 base, with 21 bases remaining between them. Germline CDR1 and CDR2: SGHDT and YYEEEE. This CDR3 is 18 amino acids long. The CDR3 DNA is TGTGCCAGCAGCCCCGGCTGGGGTGGGTCCCCAAGCAATCAGCCCCAGCATTTT. This sequence encodes CASSPGWGGSPSNQPQHF.

This chain links TRBV19 with TRBJ1-1; no reliable D call. The CDR3 sequence is 12 residues long. Germline loops: CDR1 LNHDA, CDR2 SQIVND (reference sequence). The V and J ends lost 3 bases and 4 bases respectively, with 6 bases between them. The CDR3, as DNA: TGTGCCAGTAGTATGCCCGGCACTGAAGCTTTCTTT. It yields the protein CASSMPGTEAFF.

The V call is TRBV25-1, the J call TRBJ2-7; D is unclear. Per germline, CDR1 MGHDK and CDR2 SYGVNS. The length of the CDR3 is 12 residues. V shed 3 bases and J shed 8 bases, with 11 bases lying between them. The CDR3 spells CASSEESVQQYF. CDR3 in DNA: TGTGCCAGCAGTGAGGAGTCTGTCCAGCAGTACTTC.

The CDR3 region is CASSPWGWEDDSNQPQHF. CDR3 coding DNA: TGTGCCAGCAGCCCCTGGGGGTGGGAGGACGATAGCAATCAGCCCCAGCATTTT. The chain is built from TRBV5-6 and TRBJ1-5; D might be TRBD1 (5 bases). V lost 4 bases and J lost 0, with 20 bases in between. This CDR3 has 18 amino acids. Germline assignment: CDR1 SGHDT and CDR2 YYEEEE.

The V gene is TRBV7-6, the J gene TRBJ2-7; D not resolved. The CDR3 is 19 residues long. Trimming pared 3 bases from V and 3 bases from J, leaving 27 bases between. Per the germline V gene, CDR1 is SGHVS and CDR2 is FNYEAQ. The CDR3 is CASSLGMTDLQGVHYEQYF. DNA for the CDR3: TGTGCCAGCAGCTTGGGGATGACGGATCTTCAAGGCGTTCACTACGAGCAGTACTTC.

The chain is built from TRBV6-5 and TRBJ2-1; 12 bases are a match to TRBD1. CDR3 length equals 14 residues. Trimming took 7 bases from V and 7 from J; bases not matched to a gene: 5. Germline lookup yields CDR1 MNHEY and CDR2 SVGAGI. Here the CDR3 reads CASTPGQGANEQFF. CDR3 coding DNA: TGTGCCAGCACCCCGGGACAGGGGGCGAATGAGCAGTTCTTC.

This clone was detected a few times. This chain uses TRBV7-9 with TRBJ1-5; D not certain. This CDR3 has 12 amino acids. Germline CDR1 SEHNR, CDR2 FQNEAQ (reference sequence). V lost 2 bases and J 3 bases, leaving 2 bases between the germline ends. The CDR3 DNA is TGTGCCAGCAGCTTATTCAATCAGCCCCAGCATTTT. This encodes CASSLFNQPQHF.

The J gene is TRBJ2-2, the V gene TRBV7-2; the D is unclear. The length of the CDR3 is 13 residues. Germline V gene lookup returns CDR1 SGHTA and CDR2 FQGNSA. Trimming removed 5 bases from V and 1 base from J, with 5 bases in between. This chain's CDR3 is CASSPRNTGELFF. In DNA form, the CDR3 reads TGTGCCAGCAGCCCCCGGAACACCGGGGAGCTGTTTTTT.

The rearrangement joins TRBV27 to TRBJ1-1; 7 nucleotides align to TRBD1. The CDR3 length is 17 residues. Germline V gene data show CDR1 as MNHEY and CDR2 as SMNVEV (reference sequence). V shed 5 bases and J 0 bases; nucleotides not matched to a gene: 12. CDR3 amino acids: CASSPTWRQGVNTEAFF. In nucleotides, the CDR3 is TGTGCCAGCAGTCCTACATGGAGACAGGGAGTGAACACTGAAGCTTTCTTT.

This clone was counted only a few times. This chain joins TRBV9 and TRBJ2-1; D not resolved. Trimming shortened V by 1 base and J by 8 bases, and 16 bases separated the two germline ends. There are 15 residues in the CDR3. Germline V lookup: CDR1 SGDLS, CDR2 YYNGEE. The CDR3 DNA reads TGTGCCAGCAGCGTAAATGTAGCAGGCTATGATGAGCAGTTCTTC. It translates to CASSVNVAGYDEQFF.

The rearrangement joins TRBV5-5 to TRBJ2-1; D is possibly TRBD1 or TRBD2 (5 bases each). Germline V gives CDR1 SGHKS, CDR2 YYEKEE (reference sequence). The CDR3 covers 15 residues. The germline V and J ends were trimmed by 4 bases and 2 bases, with 13 bases remaining between them. The CDR3 region has the DNA TGTGCCAGCAGCCGCCGGGGCGACCCCTACAATGAGCAGTTCTTC. As protein: CASSRRGDPYNEQFF.

V gene TRBV15 combines with J gene TRBJ1-1; weak D call: TRBD1 (6 bases). The germline CDR1 and CDR2 sequences are LNHNV and YYDKDF (reference sequence). The CDR3 is 15 residues long. Trimming removed 6 bases at V and 5 bases at J, with 19 bases between. DNA of the CDR3: TGTGCCACCAGACTTTCAGGGGTCACCATTACTGAAGCTTTCTTT. Translation: CATRLSGVTITEAFF.

The chain carries TRBV2 and TRBJ2-2; D is perhaps TRBD2 (6 bases). Germline V gives CDR1 SNHLY, CDR2 FYNNEI. V lost 4 bases and J lost 5, with 17 bases in between. The CDR3 is 16 amino acids. Here the CDR3 DNA reads TGTGCCAGCAGTGCCTATGGGCTAGCGAGAACCGGGGAGCTGTTTTTT. This codes for CASSAYGLARTGELFF.

The chain carries TRBV2 and TRBJ2-5, with TRBD2 identical over 7 bases. V dropped 7 bases and J dropped 4; count of bases not matched to a gene: 12. This CDR3 has 15 amino acids. Germline V gene sequence: CDR1 SNHLY, CDR2 FYNNEI. The CDR3, as DNA: TGTGCCAGCACCAGGGAGGGGCTTTCTACAGAGACCCAGTACTTC. Its translation is CASTREGLSTETQYF.